This TCR beta chain was identified in a study of T cells in Graves' hyperthyroidism and ophthalmopathy. Whole-study findings and limits: Most thyroid clonotypes expanded above 0.001 were also detected in blood.

Amplified TCR beta CDR3 regions came from RNA transcripts. During a first-round RT-PCR of the TCR CDR3, the HTBI primer set was used. TCRdb reanalysed the multiplex PCR reads using MiXCR and keeps one entry per CDR3 protein. The sample carries over 650,000 distinct CDR3 sequences, about 45% recorded once. This clonotype was recorded a few times. The antigen is not known. The V gene's germline CDR1 is SGHRS and CDR2 YFSETQ. The CDR3 is 13 amino acids. V was clipped by 1 base and J by 7 bases, with 9 bases between them. Clinical symptoms, serum thyroxine, TRAb, thyroid ultrasound and orbital computed tomography established diagnosis.

Sequenced material: peripheral blood or thyroid tissue (not recorded which). This receptor was identified in an adult man with Graves' disease, either hyperthyroidism or ophthalmopathy (not recorded which). The chain uses TRBV5-1 and TRBJ1-5; D not certain. The DNA for the CDR3 is TGCGCCAGCAGCTTGTATATTGGCCAGCCCCAGCATTTT. The encoded protein is CASSLYIGQPQHF.